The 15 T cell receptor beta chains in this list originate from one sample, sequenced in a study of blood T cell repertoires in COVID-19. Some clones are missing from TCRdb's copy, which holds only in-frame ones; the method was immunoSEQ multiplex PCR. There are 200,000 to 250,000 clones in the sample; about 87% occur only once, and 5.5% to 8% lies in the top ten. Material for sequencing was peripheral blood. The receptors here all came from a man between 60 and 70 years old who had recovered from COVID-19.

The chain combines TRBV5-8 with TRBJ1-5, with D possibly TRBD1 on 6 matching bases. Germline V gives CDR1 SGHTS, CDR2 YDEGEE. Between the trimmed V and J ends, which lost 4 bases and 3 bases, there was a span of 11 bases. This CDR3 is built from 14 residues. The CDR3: CASSHRTVNQPQHF. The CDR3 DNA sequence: TGTGCCAGCAGCCACCGGACAGTCAATCAGCCCCAGCATTTT.

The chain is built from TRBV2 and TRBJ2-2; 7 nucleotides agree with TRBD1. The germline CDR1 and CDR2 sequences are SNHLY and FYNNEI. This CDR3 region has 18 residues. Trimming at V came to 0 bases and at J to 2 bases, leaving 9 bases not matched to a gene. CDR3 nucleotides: TGTGCCAGCAGTGAAGCGAACTCGGCAGGGGGTAACACCGGGGAGCTGTTTTTT. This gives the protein CASSEANSAGGNTGELFF.

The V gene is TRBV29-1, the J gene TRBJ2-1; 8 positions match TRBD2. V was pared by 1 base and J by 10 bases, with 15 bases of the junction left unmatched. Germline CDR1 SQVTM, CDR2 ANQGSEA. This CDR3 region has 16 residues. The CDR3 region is CSVEGLAGSLGAEQFF. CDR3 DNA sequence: TGCAGCGTTGAAGGCCTAGCGGGCTCCCTCGGGGCCGAGCAGTTCTTC.

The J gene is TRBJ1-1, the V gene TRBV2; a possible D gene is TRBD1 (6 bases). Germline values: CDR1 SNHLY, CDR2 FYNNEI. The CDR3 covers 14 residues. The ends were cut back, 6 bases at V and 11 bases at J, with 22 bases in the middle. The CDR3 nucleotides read TGTGCCAGCAGCGCGAGTGAACACAAGGGGGACGCTTTCTTT. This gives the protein CASSASEHKGDAFF.

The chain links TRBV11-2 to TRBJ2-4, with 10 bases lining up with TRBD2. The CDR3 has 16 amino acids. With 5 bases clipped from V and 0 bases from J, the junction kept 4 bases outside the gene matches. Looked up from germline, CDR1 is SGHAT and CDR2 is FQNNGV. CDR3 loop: CASSRTSGLAKNIQYF. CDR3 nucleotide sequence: TGTGCCAGCAGCCGGACTAGCGGACTAGCCAAAAACATTCAGTACTTC. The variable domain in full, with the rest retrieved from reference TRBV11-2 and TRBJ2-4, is EAGVAQSPRYKIIEKRQSVAFWCNPISGHATLYWYQQILGQGPKLLIQFQNNGVVDDSQLPKDRFSAERLKGVDSTLKIQPAKLEDSAVYLCASSRTSGLAKNIQYFGAGTRLSVL.

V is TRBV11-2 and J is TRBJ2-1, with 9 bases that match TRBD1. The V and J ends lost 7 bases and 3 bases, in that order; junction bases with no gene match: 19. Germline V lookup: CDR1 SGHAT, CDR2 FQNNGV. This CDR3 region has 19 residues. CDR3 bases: TGTGCCAGCACCTTCTACGGGACAGGGAAATTTAACAACTACAATGAGCAGTTCTTC. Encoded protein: CASTFYGTGKFNNYNEQFF.

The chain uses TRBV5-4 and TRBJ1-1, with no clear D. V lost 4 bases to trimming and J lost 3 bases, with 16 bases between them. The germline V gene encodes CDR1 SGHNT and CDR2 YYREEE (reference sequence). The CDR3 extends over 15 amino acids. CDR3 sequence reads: CASSALWAKDTEAFF. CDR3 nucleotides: TGTGCCAGCAGCGCTCTGTGGGCGAAGGACACTGAAGCTTTCTTT.

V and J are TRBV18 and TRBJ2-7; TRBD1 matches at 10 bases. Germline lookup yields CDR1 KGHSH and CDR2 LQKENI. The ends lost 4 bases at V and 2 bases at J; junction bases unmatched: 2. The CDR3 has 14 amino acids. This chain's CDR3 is CASSLGQGAYEQYF. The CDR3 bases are TGTGCCAGCTCACTCGGACAGGGGGCCTACGAGCAGTACTTC.

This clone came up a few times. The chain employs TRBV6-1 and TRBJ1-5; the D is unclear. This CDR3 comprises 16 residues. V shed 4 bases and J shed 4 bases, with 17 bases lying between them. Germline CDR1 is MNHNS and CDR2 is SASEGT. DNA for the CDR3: TGTGCCAGCAGTGGAGGTCTTACCCGGTTAAATCAGCCCCAGCATTTT. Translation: CASSGGLTRLNQPQHF.

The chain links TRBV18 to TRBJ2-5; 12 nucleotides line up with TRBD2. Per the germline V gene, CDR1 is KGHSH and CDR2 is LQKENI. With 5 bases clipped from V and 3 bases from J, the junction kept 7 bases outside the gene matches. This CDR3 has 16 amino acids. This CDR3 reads CASSFRLAGDKETQYF. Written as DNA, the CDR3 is TGTGCCAGCTCATTCCGACTAGCGGGGGACAAAGAGACCCAGTACTTC.

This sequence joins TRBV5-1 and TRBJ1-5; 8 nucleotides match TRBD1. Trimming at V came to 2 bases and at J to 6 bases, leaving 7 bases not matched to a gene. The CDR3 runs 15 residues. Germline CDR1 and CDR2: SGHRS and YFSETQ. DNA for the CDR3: TGCGCCAGCAGCTTACAGACAGGGACAGGTCAGCCCCAGCATTTT. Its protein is CASSLQTGTGQPQHF.

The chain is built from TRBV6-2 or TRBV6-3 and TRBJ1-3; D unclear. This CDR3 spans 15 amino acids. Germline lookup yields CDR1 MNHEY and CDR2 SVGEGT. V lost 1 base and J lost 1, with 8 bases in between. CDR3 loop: CASSYFGSSGNTIYF. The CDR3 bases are TGTGCCAGCAGTTACTTCGGGTCGTCTGGAAACACCATATATTTT.

CDR3 DNA: TGTGCCAGCAGCTCGACCGGGACTAGCGGGAGCTACGAGCAGTACTTC. This encodes CASSSTGTSGSYEQYF. The chain uses TRBV7-3 and TRBJ2-7; 14 bases agree with TRBD2. V was clipped by 4 bases and J by 3 bases; unmatched bases: 5. Germline CDR1 is SGHTA and CDR2 is FQGTGA. This CDR3 is built from 16 residues.

For the CDR3, the DNA is TGTGCCAGCAGCTTAGGGGGGACTCTCGCCCGACATCAGCCCCAGCATTTT. Its protein is CASSLGGTLARHQPQHF. This chain joins TRBV7-3 and TRBJ1-5; TRBD1 is a possible D gene (5 bases). With 2 bases removed from V and 5 bases from J, the gap between germline ends came to 19 bases. CDR3 length equals 17 residues. CDR1 is SGHTA, CDR2 FQGTGA, per germline.

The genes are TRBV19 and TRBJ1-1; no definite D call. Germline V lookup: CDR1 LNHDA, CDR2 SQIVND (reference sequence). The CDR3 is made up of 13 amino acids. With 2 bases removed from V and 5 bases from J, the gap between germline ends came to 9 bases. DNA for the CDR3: TGTGCCAGTAGTATATACAGTGATACTGAAGCTTTCTTT. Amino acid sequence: CASSIYSDTEAFF.